Listed below are T cell receptor beta chains from one sample, sequenced in a study of cytomegalovirus exposure and HLA in healthy donors. Assay used: immunoSEQ multiplex PCR; TCRdb lists only in-frame clones, some missing. Of roughly 90,000 clones listed, 65% to 90% are singletons. Sequencing was carried out using PBMCs. Receptors were obtained from a man younger than 45 in good health and CMV-seropositive. Each CDR3 is given with its conserved first and last residue. A D gene is named only where the DNA matches it firmly. The listing skips clone size in some rows; elsewhere it reads once, few, many or a size class.

CDR3 protein	CDR3 DNA	clone size	D gene	J gene	V gene
CASSAEGGYNEQFF	TGTGCCAGCAGTGCTGAGGGTGGGTACAATGAGCAGTTCTTC	.	.	TRBJ2-1	TRBV6-4
CASSLETVNEKLFF	TGCGCCAGCAGCTTGGAGACAGTTAATGAAAAACTGTTTTTT	.	.	TRBJ1-4	TRBV5-1
CASSTTGTSYGYTF	TGTGCCAGCAGTACCACAGGGACGAGCTATGGCTACACCTTC	.	.	TRBJ1-2	TRBV2
CASSESGGLYQPQHF	TGTGCCAGCAGTGAGTCAGGGGGCTTGTATCAGCCCCAGCATTTT	few	TRBD1	TRBJ1-5	TRBV6-1
CASSSSGRGEQYF	TGCGCCAGCAGCTCGAGCGGGAGGGGCGAGCAGTACTTC	.	TRBD2	TRBJ2-7	TRBV5-1
CASNPSGVSYEQYF	TGTGCCAGCAACCCGAGCGGGGTCTCCTACGAGCAGTACTTC	.	TRBD2	TRBJ2-7	TRBV6-5
CASSTIKGQGNYGYTF	TGTGCCAGCAGTACCATTAAGGGACAGGGAAACTATGGCTACACCTTC	once	TRBD1	TRBJ1-2	TRBV27
CASSRGSGIDTQYF	TGCGCCAGCAGCCGAGGTAGCGGGATAGATACGCAGTATTTT	.	TRBD2	TRBJ2-3	TRBV4-1
CASSRLAGNTGELFF	TGCGCCAGCAGCCGACTAGCGGGCAACACCGGGGAGCTGTTTTTT	.	TRBD2	TRBJ2-2	TRBV4-1
CAWSVLEAGPNHEQYF	TGTGCCTGGAGTGTACTGGAAGCGGGTCCAAACCACGAGCAGTACTTC	.	.	TRBJ2-7	TRBV30
CASSLIAGGRDEQFF	TGTGCCAGCAGCCTTATAGCGGGAGGGCGGGATGAGCAGTTCTTC	.	TRBD2	TRBJ2-1	TRBV7-2